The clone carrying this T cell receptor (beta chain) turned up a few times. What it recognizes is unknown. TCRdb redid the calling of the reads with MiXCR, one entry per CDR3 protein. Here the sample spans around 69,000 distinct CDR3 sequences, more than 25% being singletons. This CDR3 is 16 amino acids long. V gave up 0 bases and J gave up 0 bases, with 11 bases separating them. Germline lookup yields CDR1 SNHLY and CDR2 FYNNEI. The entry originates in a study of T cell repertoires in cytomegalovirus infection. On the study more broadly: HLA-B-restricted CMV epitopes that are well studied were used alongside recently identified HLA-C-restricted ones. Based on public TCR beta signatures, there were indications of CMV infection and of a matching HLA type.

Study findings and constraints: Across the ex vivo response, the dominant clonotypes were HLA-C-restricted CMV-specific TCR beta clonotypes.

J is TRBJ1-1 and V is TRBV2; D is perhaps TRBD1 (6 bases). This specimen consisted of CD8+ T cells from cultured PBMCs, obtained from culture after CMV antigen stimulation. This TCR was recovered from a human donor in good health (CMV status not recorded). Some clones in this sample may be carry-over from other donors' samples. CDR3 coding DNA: TGTGCCAGCAGTGAAGCCTGGGACACCATGAACACTGAAGCTTTCTTT. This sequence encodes CASSEAWDTMNTEAFF. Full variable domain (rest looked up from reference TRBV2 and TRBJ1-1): EPEVTQTPSHQVTQMGQEVILRCVPISNHLYFYWYRQILGQKVEFLVSFYNNEISEKSEIFDDQFSVERPDGSNFTLKIRSTKLEDSAMYFCASSEAWDTMNTEAFFGQGTRLTVV.